The present T cell receptor beta chain was sequenced within a study of shared clonotypes between healthy human individuals. Broader study findings: Deeper or shallower sequencing was expected to change how clonotypes are shared among donors.

The CDR3 extends over 15 amino acids. CDR1 is SGHNT, CDR2 YYREEE, per germline (reference sequence). The ends lost 4 bases at V and 5 bases at J; junction bases unmatched: 9. On this clone: Its specificity is unknown.

The protocol was immunoSEQ multiplex PCR, while the TCRdb copy is restricted to in-frame clones and leaves out a portion. The table lists some 240,000 clones, approximately 65% of them singletons. It was into CD45RA+ naive and CD45RA-negative memory subsets that the CD4+ cells were split. The material sequenced was memory CD4+ T cells sorted from blood. Subset noted: CD45RA-negative fraction. The sequence derives from a man younger than 40 in good health. The J gene is TRBJ2-5, the V gene TRBV5-4, with 9 bases that match TRBD2. In DNA, the CDR3 is TGTGCCAGCAGCACTCGTAGCGGGAGCGGGGAGACCCAGTACTTC. It encodes CASSTRSGSGETQYF.